The T cell receptor beta chain described here comes from a study of T cells after yellow fever vaccination. About the study: Preparation used SMART-Seq v4 Ultra Low Input for the low-cell-number fractions.

Germline loops: CDR1 MNHEY, CDR2 SMNVEV (reference sequence). This CDR3 has 15 residues. Deletions cut 5 bases from V and 4 bases from J, with 17 bases between. Overall study results and limits: Bulk-population clonotypes that are abundant could appear as contaminants in FACS-sorted repertoires. Most clones from primary vaccination resurfaced after the booster (around 97% CD4, more than 75% CD8).

5'RACE template switching added a universal primer site and UMIs to TCR cDNA. One entry per CDR3 protein, called by TCRdb with MiXCR from the 5' RACE reads. The sample consists of over 300,000 distinct CDR3 sequences, roughly 6.8% of them appearing once. This clonotype came up a few times. Its specificity is not known. The J gene is TRBJ1-2, the V gene TRBV27, with a weak D call TRBD1 (5 bases). This clonotype was obtained from a man in his late teens or twenties who received the YFV17D yellow fever vaccine. Sequenced material: PBMCs, taken approximately 47 days after the first yellow fever vaccination. For the CDR3, the DNA is TGTGCCAGCAGTGTAACCCCGGCAGGGACCTATGGCTACACCTTC. This translates into CASSVTPAGTYGYTF.